Each of the 29 T cell receptor beta chains below was sequenced from the same sample in a study of siplizumab effects on memory and regulatory T cells. This table comes from immunoSEQ multiplex PCR, and its TCRdb copy is limited to in-frame clones, with some not included. The table records some 120,000 clones, around 93% of them present only once. Sequences were obtained from non-Treg CD4+ T cells sorted from blood. All receptors come from a human donor in good health.

This chain connects TRBV5-4 to TRBJ2-5, with D unresolved. The V gene lost 5 bases and the J gene lost 4 bases, with 9 bases spanning the gap. CDR1 is SGHNT and CDR2 is YYREEE in the germline V gene (reference sequence). The CDR3 runs 12 residues. The DNA of the CDR3 is TGTGCCAGCAGTTATCACGGAGAGACCCAGTACTTC. Protein: CASSYHGETQYF.

The genes are TRBV4-3 and TRBJ1-2; D possibly corresponds to TRBD1 (5 bases). The V and J ends lost 0 bases and 5 bases respectively, with 13 bases between them. This CDR3 is built from 15 residues. Germline lookup yields CDR1 LGHNA and CDR2 YSLEER. The CDR3 here is CASSQDGARIYGYTF. DNA of the CDR3: TGCGCCAGCAGCCAAGACGGGGCGAGGATATATGGCTACACCTTC.

The chain links TRBV7-2 to TRBJ2-5; 7 nucleotides line up with TRBD1. CDR1 is SGHTA, CDR2 FQGNSA, per germline. There are 14 residues in the CDR3. V shed 4 bases and J 1 base; nucleotides not matched to a gene: 3. The CDR3 protein is CASSSGDSQETQYF. DNA of the CDR3: TGTGCCAGCAGCTCCGGGGACAGCCAAGAGACCCAGTACTTC.

The V gene is TRBV5-1, the J gene TRBJ2-5; the match to TRBD2 covers 14 bases. The CDR3 runs to 16 residues. Trimming removed 4 bases from V and 5 bases from J; junction bases left unmatched: 7. Germline CDR1 is SGHRS and CDR2 is YFSETQ. The DNA for the CDR3 is TGCGCCAGCAGCCGCGGACTAGCGGGAGGTGAGGAGACCCAGTACTTC. Translation gives CASSRGLAGGEETQYF.

J is TRBJ1-1 and V is TRBV6-5, with D perhaps matching TRBD1 (6 bases). Trimming left V 6 bases short and J 5 bases short, with 10 bases between. Germline V gene data show CDR1 as MNHEY and CDR2 as SVGAGI. The CDR3 runs to 12 residues. The CDR3 DNA is TGTGCCAGCAGGGTGACAGGTACTGAAGCTTTCTTT. It is translated as CASRVTGTEAFF.

The chain couples TRBV2 to TRBJ1-1, with D uncertain. Germline CDR1 reads SNHLY; CDR2 reads FYNNEI. The CDR3 is made up of 13 amino acids. The V end was cut by 3 bases, the J end by 2 bases, with 7 bases between. In nucleotides, the CDR3 is TGTGCCAGCAGTGACGGGCAAAACACTGAAGCTTTCTTT. This encodes CASSDGQNTEAFF.

The chain is built from TRBV27 and TRBJ1-4; 11 bases align to TRBD1. CDR3 size: 15 residues. Per the germline V gene, CDR1 is MNHEY and CDR2 is SMNVEV (reference sequence). J was trimmed by 7 bases and V by 6 bases; bases with no gene match: 7. The CDR3: CASSQNGQGAEKLFF. In nucleotides, the CDR3 is TGTGCCAGCAGCCAGAATGGACAGGGGGCTGAAAAACTGTTTTTT.

The chain employs TRBV7-9 and TRBJ1-1; no firm D call. Germline-derived CDR1 and CDR2 are SEHNR and FQNEAQ (reference sequence). The CDR3 length is 11 residues. V gave up 2 bases and J gave up 6 bases, with 4 bases separating them. The CDR3 loop reads CASSLLAEAFF. In nucleotides, the CDR3 is TGTGCCAGCAGCTTACTGGCTGAAGCTTTCTTT.

This chain connects TRBV7-2 to TRBJ2-5; D call uncertain. The V and J ends lost 1 base and 5 bases respectively, with 5 bases between them. This CDR3 has 12 amino acids. Germline V CDR1 and CDR2: SGHTA, FQGNSA. The CDR3: CASSLELETQYF. Here the CDR3 DNA reads TGTGCCAGCAGCTTAGAGTTGGAGACCCAGTACTTC.

The genes are TRBV5-1 and TRBJ2-5; a weak D match, TRBD1 (6 bases). With 0 bases removed from V and 2 bases from J, the gap between germline ends came to 11 bases. The CDR3 covers 15 residues. From germline, CDR1 is SGHRS and CDR2 YFSETQ. CDR3 in amino acids: CASSLAGATQETQYF. DNA of the CDR3: TGCGCCAGCAGCTTGGCAGGGGCTACACAAGAGACCCAGTACTTC.

The CDR3 coding sequence is TGTGCCAGCAGCGAGACAGTTTTCTCTGGAAACACCATATATTTT. This translates into CASSETVFSGNTIYF. This chain uses TRBV7-9 with TRBJ1-3, with a tentative D call TRBD1 (5 bases). V lost 5 bases and J lost 0, with 11 bases in between. Per germline, CDR1 SEHNR and CDR2 FQNEAQ (reference sequence). CDR3 size: 15 residues.

The chain links TRBV7-3 to TRBJ1-1, with D maybe TRBD1 (5 bases). CDR1 is SGHTA and CDR2 is FQGTGA in the germline V gene. CDR3 size: 14 residues. Trimming removed 5 bases from V and 1 base from J, with 11 bases in between. CDR3 sequence reads: CASSRGPSNTEAFF. The CDR3 nucleotides are TGTGCCAGCAGCCGGGGACCTTCGAACACTGAAGCTTTCTTT.

The chain joins TRBV6-1 to TRBJ2-7; maybe TRBD1 (5 bases). V was clipped by 6 bases and J by 0 bases, with 12 bases between them. Germline V gene lookup returns CDR1 MNHNS and CDR2 SASEGT. The CDR3 length is 14 residues. As DNA, the CDR3 is TGTGCCAGCAGCTCCAGACAGCTCTCCTACGAGCAGTACTTC. This codes for CASSSRQLSYEQYF.

The chain is built from TRBV19 and TRBJ1-2; the match to TRBD1 covers 8 bases. The ends lost 5 bases at V and 0 bases at J; junction bases unmatched: 8. The CDR3 extends over 16 amino acids. Germline V gene sequence: CDR1 LNHDA, CDR2 SQIVND (reference sequence). The CDR3 DNA is TGTGCCAGTAGTGAAGCCGGGACAGGCACTAACTATGGCTACACCTTC. Its protein product is CASSEAGTGTNYGYTF.

This rearrangement joins TRBV5-8 to TRBJ1-1; 7 bases line up with TRBD1. Trimming at V came to 0 bases and at J to 5 bases, leaving 7 bases not matched to a gene. This CDR3 has 15 residues. Germline V gene sequence: CDR1 SGHTS, CDR2 YDEGEE. The CDR3 DNA follows: TGTGCCAGCAGCTTGGGGTTCCAGGGGGGAACTGAAGCTTTCTTT. Amino acids: CASSLGFQGGTEAFF. Full variable domain (missing parts from reference TRBV5-8 and TRBJ1-1): EAGVTQSPTHLIKTRGQQATLRCSPISGHTSVYWYQQALGLGLQFLLWYDEGEERNRGNFPPRFSGRQFPNYSSELNVNALELEDSALYLCASSLGFQGGTEAFFGQGTRLTVV.

The table lists this clone with a count of one. This chain connects TRBV19 to TRBJ1-4; D might be TRBD1 (6 bases). Germline CDR1 reads LNHDA; CDR2 reads SQIVND (reference sequence). V dropped 5 bases and J dropped 5 bases, with 21 bases sitting between them. This CDR3 spans 17 amino acids. CDR3 sequence reads: CASSWTAFFGLNEKLFF. The CDR3 coding sequence is TGTGCCAGTAGTTGGACAGCCTTTTTTGGATTAAATGAAAAACTGTTTTTT.

This clone was recorded only once. The genes are TRBV28 and TRBJ1-5; maybe TRBD1 (6 bases). This CDR3 region has 15 residues. Trimming shortened V by 5 bases and J by 4 bases, and 15 bases separated the two germline ends. Per germline, CDR1 MDHEN and CDR2 SYDVKM. The CDR3: CASSPGGQGNQPQHF. The CDR3 DNA follows: TGTGCCAGCAGTCCCGGGGGGCAGGGGAATCAGCCCCAGCATTTT.

The chain joins TRBV30 to TRBJ2-1; no reliable D call. This CDR3 contains 12 residues. Between the trimmed V and J ends, which lost 0 bases and 8 bases, there was a span of 8 bases. Germline V lookup: CDR1 GTSNPN, CDR2 SVGIG (reference sequence). CDR3 sequence (DNA): TGTGCCTGGAGTGTCGTCCAGTATGAGCAGTTCTTC. Translation: CAWSVVQYEQFF. Variable domain in full (rest from reference TRBV30 and TRBJ2-1): SQTIHQWPATLVQPVGSPLSLECTVEGTSNPNLYWYRQAAGRGLQLLFYSVGIGQISSEVPQNLSASRPQDRQFILSSKKLLLSDSGFYLCAWSVVQYEQFFGPGTRLTVL.

J is TRBJ2-7 and V is TRBV2; possibly TRBD1 for D (6 bases). The CDR3 is made up of 16 amino acids. Germline V gene sequence: CDR1 SNHLY, CDR2 FYNNEI. V was clipped by 3 bases and J by 0 bases, with 15 bases between them. The CDR3 region has the DNA TGTGCCAGCAGTGAGGACAGTCTTCCCGTCTCCTACGAGCAGTACTTC. Translated, it gives CASSEDSLPVSYEQYF.

The chain carries TRBV12-1 and TRBJ2-5; the table's D call, TRBD2, was not checked against the DNA. TRBV12-1 is an annotated pseudogene. This CDR3 spans 13 amino acids. Written as DNA, the CDR3 is TGTGCCAGCAGCTTACGACCCGGGGAGACCCAGTACTTC. It encodes CASSLRPGETQYF.

The V call is TRBV4-1, the J call TRBJ1-3; tentative D call: TRBD1 (5 bases). The CDR3 spans 16 residues. From germline, CDR1 is MGHRA and CDR2 YSYEKL. With 5 bases removed from V and 1 base from J, the gap between germline ends came to 15 bases. The CDR3 region is CASSKFQGLSGNTIYF. The CDR3 DNA is TGCGCCAGCAGCAAGTTCCAGGGTTTGTCTGGAAACACCATATATTTT.

The chain employs TRBV6-5 and TRBJ2-1, with D perhaps TRBD2 (6 bases). There are 11 residues in the CDR3. V lost 2 bases, J lost 11 bases, and 7 bases lay in between. CDR1 MNHEY and CDR2 SVGAGI come from the germline V gene. The DNA of the CDR3 is TGTGCCAGCAGTTACGCGGGGAAGCAGTTCTTC. Protein: CASSYAGKQFF.

The chain combines TRBV5-1 with TRBJ2-7; 7 nucleotides agree with TRBD2. CDR3 length: 15 residues. CDR1 SGHRS and CDR2 YFSETQ come from the germline V gene. The J segment lost 3 bases and the V segment lost 1 base, leaving 7 bases of the junction unmatched. CDR3 nucleotide sequence: TGCGCCAGCAGCTTGCCTAGTCTAGCGGACTACGAGCAGTACTTC. Amino acids: CASSLPSLADYEQYF.

This chain links TRBV18 with TRBJ2-2, with 9 bases that match TRBD1. CDR1 is KGHSH and CDR2 is LQKENI in the germline V gene. J lost 6 bases, V lost 0 bases, and 8 bases had no gene match. The CDR3 is 17 amino acids. This CDR3 is CASSPPGTGISSGELFF. The CDR3 DNA sequence: TGTGCCAGCTCACCACCAGGGACAGGGATTAGCTCCGGGGAGCTGTTTTTT.

This sequence joins TRBV6-4 and TRBJ1-2; the D is unclear. Germline V gives CDR1 MRHNA, CDR2 SNTAGT. The CDR3 is 9 amino acids. The ends were cut back, 8 bases at V and 11 bases at J, with 9 bases in the middle. CDR3 coding DNA: TGTGCCAGCTTCGTAAGGTACACCTTC. Translating gives CASFVRYTF.

The J gene is TRBJ1-3, the V gene TRBV7-6; 7 bases fit TRBD1. Germline V CDR1 and CDR2: SGHVS, FNYEAQ. The CDR3 contains 14 residues. The V and J ends lost 5 bases and 10 bases, in that order; junction bases with no gene match: 11. CDR3 coding DNA: TGTGCCAGCAGCGTACAGGGGCCCCCGAGGACCATATATTTT. Encoded protein: CASSVQGPPRTIYF.

This clone was recorded only once. J is TRBJ2-5 and V is TRBV11-3; 7 bases are shared with TRBD1. Germline V gene sequence: CDR1 SGHNT, CDR2 YENEEA. CDR3 length: 15 residues. The ends lost 5 bases at V and 0 bases at J; junction bases unmatched: 6. CDR3 nucleotide sequence: TGTGCCAGCAGCCAAAGGACAGGCGACCAAGAGACCCAGTACTTC. This encodes CASSQRTGDQETQYF.

The chain uses TRBV25-1 and TRBJ1-4; the D gene is possibly TRBD1 (5 bases). This CDR3 is built from 15 residues. Trimming took 2 bases from V and 5 from J, leaving 12 bases between them. Germline V gene sequence: CDR1 MGHDK, CDR2 SYGVNS. The CDR3 DNA reads as TGTGCCAGCAGTGAACGGGGTGCAGGGAATGAAAAACTGTTTTTT. Encoded protein: CASSERGAGNEKLFF.

As for this clone: One junction end disagrees with the germline gene, perhaps due to a read error. The chain is built from TRBV7-2 and TRBJ2-4, with unresolved D. Germline lookup yields CDR1 SGHTA and CDR2 FQGNSA. This CDR3 contains 14 residues. CDR3 sequence: CASSLSGAQNIQYF. CDR3 DNA: TGTGCCAGCAGCTTATCAGGAGCCCAAAACATTCAGTACTTC.